This T cell receptor (beta chain) came from a study of blood T cell repertoires in COVID-19. As for the study in general: Spain, Italy and the United States supplied samples that represented acute and convalescent COVID-19. Sources were T cells, B-cell-depleted T cells, or PBMCs; the material itself was cDNA or gDNA.

CDR3 length: 14 amino acids. V shed 6 bases, J shed 8 bases, and the junction held 12 bases outside the gene matches. Germline CDR1 SNHLY, CDR2 FYNNEI. Authors' data handling: Amplification from reference gene primers served as the basis for estimated nucleated cell counts. Libraries were prepared by immunoSEQ multiplex PCR; TCRdb keeps only in-frame clonotypes and omits some of them. The V and J calls and clone size come from that table; D and trimming were worked out from the DNA. The table includes over 100,000 clones, around nine tenths detected once. The TCR originated in a woman aged 70-85 years with COVID-19, enrolled during active disease. The sample taken for sequencing was peripheral blood. The rearrangement uses TRBV2 and TRBJ1-2; 7 bases match TRBD1. CDR3 in amino acids: CASRQGPTLDGYTF. As DNA, the CDR3 is TGTGCCAGCAGACAGGGGCCCACCCTTGACGGCTACACCTTC.